This TCR beta chain derives from a study of blood T cell repertoires in COVID-19. On the study more broadly: The United States, Italy and Spain supplied acute and convalescent COVID-19 samples. Sources were T cells, B-cell-depleted T cells, or PBMCs; the material itself was cDNA or gDNA.

Ten or more counts support this clone. The J segment lost 1 base and the V segment lost 2 bases, leaving 5 bases of the junction unmatched. CDR3 length: 15 amino acids. Germline CDR1 is MNHEY and CDR2 is SMNVEV (reference sequence). Study processing details: The authors estimated nucleated cell counts from reference gene primer amplification. Method: immunoSEQ multiplex PCR; TCRdb's copy keeps in-frame clones and lacks some. V, J and clone size were drawn from that table, and D and trimming were deduced from the DNA. The table includes approximately 130,000 clones, approximately 85% detected once. This chain uses TRBV27 with TRBJ2-7; 7 nucleotides line up with TRBD1. The TCR originated in a human donor in a cohort sampled during active COVID-19. Sequenced input: peripheral blood. CDR3 region: CASSLMTGPSYEQYF. DNA of the CDR3: TGTGCCAGCAGTTTAATGACAGGGCCTTCCTACGAGCAGTACTTC.